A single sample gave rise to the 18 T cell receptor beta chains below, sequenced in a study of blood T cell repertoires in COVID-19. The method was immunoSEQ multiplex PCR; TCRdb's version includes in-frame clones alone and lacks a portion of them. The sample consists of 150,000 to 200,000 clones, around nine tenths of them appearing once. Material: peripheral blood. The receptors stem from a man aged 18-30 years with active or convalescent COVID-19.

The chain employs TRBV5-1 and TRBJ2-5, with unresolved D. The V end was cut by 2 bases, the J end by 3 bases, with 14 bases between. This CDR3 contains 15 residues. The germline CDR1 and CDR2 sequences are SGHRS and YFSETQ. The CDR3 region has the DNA TGCGCCAGCAGCTTATTTACACAGAATAAAGAGACCCAGTACTTC. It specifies CASSLFTQNKETQYF.

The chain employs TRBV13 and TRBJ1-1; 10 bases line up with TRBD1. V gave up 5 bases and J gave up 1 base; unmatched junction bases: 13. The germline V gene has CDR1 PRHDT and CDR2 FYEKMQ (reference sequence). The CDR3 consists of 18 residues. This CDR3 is CASSPNAGTGDWNTEAFF. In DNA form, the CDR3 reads TGTGCCAGCAGCCCCAATGCCGGGACAGGGGACTGGAACACTGAAGCTTTCTTT. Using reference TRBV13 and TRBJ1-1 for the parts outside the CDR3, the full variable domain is AAGVIQSPRHLIKEKRETATLKCYPIPRHDTVYWYQQGPGQDPQFLISFYEKMQSDKGSIPDRFSAQQFSDYHSELNMSSLELGDSALYFCASSPNAGTGDWNTEAFFGQGTRLTVV.

CDR3 loop: CASSMDLPSGGAVFF. For the CDR3, the DNA is TGTGCCAGCAGTATGGACCTTCCTAGCGGGGGGGCCGTATTCTTC. V and J are TRBV5-4 and TRBJ2-1; 12 nucleotides line up with TRBD2. Germline values: CDR1 SGHNT, CDR2 YYREEE (reference sequence). The trim removed 5 bases at V and 16 bases at J, leaving 16 bases unmatched. CDR3 size: 15 residues.

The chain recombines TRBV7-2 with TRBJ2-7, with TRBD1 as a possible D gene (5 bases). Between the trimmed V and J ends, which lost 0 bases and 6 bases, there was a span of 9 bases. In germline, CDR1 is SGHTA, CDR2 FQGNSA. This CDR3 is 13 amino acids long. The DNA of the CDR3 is TGTGCCAGCAGCTTAGCGCGTCAGGGCGAGCAGTACTTC. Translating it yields CASSLARQGEQYF.

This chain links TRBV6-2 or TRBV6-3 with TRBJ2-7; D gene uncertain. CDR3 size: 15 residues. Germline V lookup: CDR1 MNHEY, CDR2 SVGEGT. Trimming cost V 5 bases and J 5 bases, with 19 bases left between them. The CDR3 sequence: CASSPRLGLDDEQYF. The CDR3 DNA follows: TGTGCCAGCAGTCCACGGCTGGGCTTAGATGACGAGCAGTACTTC.

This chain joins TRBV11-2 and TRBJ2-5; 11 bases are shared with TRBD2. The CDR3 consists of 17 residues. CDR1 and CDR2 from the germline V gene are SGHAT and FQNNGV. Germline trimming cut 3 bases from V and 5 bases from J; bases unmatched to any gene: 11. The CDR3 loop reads CASSFFGTSGFEETQYF. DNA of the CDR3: TGTGCCAGCAGCTTTTTCGGGACTAGCGGCTTCGAGGAGACCCAGTACTTC.

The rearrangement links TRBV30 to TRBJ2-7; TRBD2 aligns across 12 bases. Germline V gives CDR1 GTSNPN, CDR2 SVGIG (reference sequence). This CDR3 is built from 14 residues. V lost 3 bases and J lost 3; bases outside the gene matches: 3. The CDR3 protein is CAWRLAGGFYEQYF. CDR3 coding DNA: TGTGCCTGGAGACTAGCGGGAGGCTTCTACGAGCAGTACTTC.

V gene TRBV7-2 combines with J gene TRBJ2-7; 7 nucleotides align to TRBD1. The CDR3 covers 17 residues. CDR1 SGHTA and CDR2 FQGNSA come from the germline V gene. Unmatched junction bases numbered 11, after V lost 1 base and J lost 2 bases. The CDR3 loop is CASSLVQGNVHPYEQYF. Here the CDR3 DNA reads TGTGCCAGCAGCTTAGTACAGGGGAATGTTCACCCCTACGAGCAGTACTTC.

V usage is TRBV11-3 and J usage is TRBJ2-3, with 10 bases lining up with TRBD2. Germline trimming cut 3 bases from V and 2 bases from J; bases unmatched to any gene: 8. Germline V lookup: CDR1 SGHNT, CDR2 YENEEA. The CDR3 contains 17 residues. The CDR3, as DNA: TGTGCCAGCAGCTTCCCCACTAGCGGGACCCACACAGATACGCAGTATTTT. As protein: CASSFPTSGTHTDTQYF.

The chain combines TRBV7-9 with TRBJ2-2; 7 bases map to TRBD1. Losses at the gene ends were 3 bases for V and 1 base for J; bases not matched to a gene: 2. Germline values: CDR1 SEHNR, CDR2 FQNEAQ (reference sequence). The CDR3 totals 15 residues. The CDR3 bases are TGTGCCAGCAGCTTTTGGACAGGGAACACCGGGGAGCTGTTTTTT. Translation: CASSFWTGNTGELFF.

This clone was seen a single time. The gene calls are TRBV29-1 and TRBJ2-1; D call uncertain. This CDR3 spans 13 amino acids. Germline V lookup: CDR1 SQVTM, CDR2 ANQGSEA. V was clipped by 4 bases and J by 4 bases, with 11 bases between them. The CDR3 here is CSVGRQQYNEQFF. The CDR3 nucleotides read TGCAGCGTTGGCAGACAACAATACAATGAGCAGTTCTTC.

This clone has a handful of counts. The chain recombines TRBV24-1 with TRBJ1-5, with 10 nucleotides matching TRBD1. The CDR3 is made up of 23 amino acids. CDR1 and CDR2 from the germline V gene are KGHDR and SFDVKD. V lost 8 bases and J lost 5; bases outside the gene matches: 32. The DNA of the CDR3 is TGTGCCACCAAATGGCCGGGGCTGACAGGGGGCAAAGGTACGCGGAACCTCTATCAGCCCCAGCATTTT. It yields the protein CATKWPGLTGGKGTRNLYQPQHF.

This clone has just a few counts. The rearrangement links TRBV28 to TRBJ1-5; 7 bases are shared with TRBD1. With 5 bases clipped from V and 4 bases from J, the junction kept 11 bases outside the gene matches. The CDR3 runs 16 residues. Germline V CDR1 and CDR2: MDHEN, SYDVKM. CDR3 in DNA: TGTGCCAGCAGTCTCCAGGGGGTGTCAACTAATCAGCCCCAGCATTTT. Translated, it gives CASSLQGVSTNQPQHF.

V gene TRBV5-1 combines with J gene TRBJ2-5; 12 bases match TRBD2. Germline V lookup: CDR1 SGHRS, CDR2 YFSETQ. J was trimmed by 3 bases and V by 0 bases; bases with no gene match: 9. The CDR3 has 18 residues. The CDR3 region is CASSLVASGGAQKETQYF. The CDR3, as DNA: TGCGCCAGCAGCTTGGTTGCTAGCGGGGGGGCCCAAAAAGAGACCCAGTACTTC.

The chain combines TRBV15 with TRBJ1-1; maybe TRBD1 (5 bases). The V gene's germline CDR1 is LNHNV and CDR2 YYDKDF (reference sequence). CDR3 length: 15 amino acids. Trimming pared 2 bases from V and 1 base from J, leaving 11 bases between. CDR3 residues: CATSRRGMWNTEAFF. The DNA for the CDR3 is TGTGCCACCAGCAGAAGGGGCATGTGGAACACTGAAGCTTTCTTT.

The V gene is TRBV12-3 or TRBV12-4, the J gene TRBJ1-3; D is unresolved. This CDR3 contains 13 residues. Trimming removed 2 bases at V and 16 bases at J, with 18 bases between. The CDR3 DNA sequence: TGTGCCAGCAGTTTATCGCTTATCGGAGTCCCCTATTTT. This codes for CASSLSLIGVPYF.

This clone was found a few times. The CDR3 loop is CASSLQPGQSSGNTIYF. CDR3 coding DNA: TGCGCCAGCAGCTTACAACCGGGACAGAGCTCTGGAAACACCATATATTTT. The chain has TRBV5-1 and TRBJ1-3, with 7 bases identical to TRBD1. The V gene end was trimmed by 2 bases and the J gene end by 0 bases; junction bases not matched to a gene: 8. Germline values: CDR1 SGHRS, CDR2 YFSETQ. The CDR3 runs to 17 residues.

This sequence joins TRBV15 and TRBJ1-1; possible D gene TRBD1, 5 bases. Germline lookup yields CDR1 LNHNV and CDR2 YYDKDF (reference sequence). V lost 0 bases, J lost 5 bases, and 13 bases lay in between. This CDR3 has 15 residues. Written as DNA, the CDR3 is TGTGCCACCAGCAGAGATTCGGGGGTTGTAACTGAAGCTTTCTTT. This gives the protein CATSRDSGVVTEAFF.